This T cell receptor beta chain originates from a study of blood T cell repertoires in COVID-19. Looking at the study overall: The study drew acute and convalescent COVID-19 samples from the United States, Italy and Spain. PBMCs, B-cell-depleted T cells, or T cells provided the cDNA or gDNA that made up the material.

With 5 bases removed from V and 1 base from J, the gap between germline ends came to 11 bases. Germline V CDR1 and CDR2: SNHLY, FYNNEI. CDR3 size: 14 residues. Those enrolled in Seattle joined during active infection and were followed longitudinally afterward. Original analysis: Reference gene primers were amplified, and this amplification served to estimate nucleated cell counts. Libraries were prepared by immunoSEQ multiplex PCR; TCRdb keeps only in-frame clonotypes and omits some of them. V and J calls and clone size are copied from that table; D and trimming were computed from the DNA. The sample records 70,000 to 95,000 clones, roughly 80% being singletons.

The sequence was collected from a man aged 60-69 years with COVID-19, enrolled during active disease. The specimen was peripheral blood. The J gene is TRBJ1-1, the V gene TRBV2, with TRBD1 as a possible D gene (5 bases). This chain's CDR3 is CASSRQKQNTEAFF. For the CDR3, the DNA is TGTGCCAGCAGTAGACAGAAACAGAACACTGAAGCTTTCTTT.